This TCR beta chain comes out of a study of CD8 T cells in Susac syndrome. Trimming shortened V by 3 bases and J by 4 bases, and 18 bases separated the two germline ends. From germline, CDR1 is DFQATT and CDR2 SNEGSKA (reference sequence). The CDR3 runs 16 residues. The authors reverse transcribed roughly 0.45 to 1 ug RNA with random hexamers. It was immunoSEQ multiplex PCR that amplified TCR beta CDR3 across 54 Vbeta and 13 Jbeta. MiXCR, applied by TCRdb to the immunoSEQ multiplex PCR reads, yields one record per CDR3 protein. In the table there are roughly 330,000 distinct CDR3 sequences, about 91% of which are singletons. The multiple sclerosis controls were treatment-naive patients affected by stable or active relapsing-remitting disease.

The V call is TRBV20-1, the J call TRBJ2-2; tentative D call: TRBD2 (7 bases). This clonotype was obtained from a human donor with multiple sclerosis. Sequencing was done on a sample of CD4+ T cells from PBMCs. CDR3 nucleotides: TGCAGTGCTAGTACTGGGGGGGCCCCTGGCACCGGGGAGCTGTTTTTT. Translation: CSASTGGAPGTGELFF.